This section outlines one TCR beta chain sequence together with its context. CDR1 and CDR2 (germline): LNHDA, SQIVND (reference sequence). The CDR3 covers 15 residues. V shed 7 bases and J shed 4 bases, with 14 bases lying between them. Researchers ran the PCR with 60 Vbeta and 13 Jbeta primers. Data came from immunoSEQ multiplex PCR; TCRdb stores just in-frame clones and leaves some out. The sample has around 200,000 clones, about 80% seen once. This sample was included in a study of cytomegalovirus exposure and HLA in healthy donors. This chain joins TRBV19 and TRBJ2-6; D is uncertain. The receptor's source is a boy younger than 18 in good health and CMV-seronegative. Sequences were obtained from PBMCs. As DNA, the CDR3 is TGTGCCAGTACCTACAGTCGCTCGGGGGCCAACGTCCTGACTTTC. Translated, it gives CASTYSRSGANVLTF.